This T cell receptor (beta chain) is drawn from a study of blood T cell repertoires in COVID-19. Study-wide background: In each case, the material was cDNA or gDNA derived from T cells, B-cell-depleted T cells, or PBMCs.

Trimming removed 0 bases from V and 0 bases from J, with 16 bases in between. The CDR3 totals 18 residues. In germline, CDR1 is LGHNT, CDR2 FRNRAP. Original handling: Amplification of reference gene primers provided the estimated nucleated cell counts. Assay: immunoSEQ multiplex PCR; the TCRdb copy retains only in-frame clones and omits some. V, J and clone size reflect that table, while D and trimming were determined from the DNA. The sample includes about 260,000 clones, 86% of them seen just once. This clone was found once. The rearrangement joins TRBV12-5 to TRBJ2-3; perhaps TRBD1 as D (6 bases). The clonotype originates from a man between 40 and 49 years old who had recovered from COVID-19. Sequenced sample: peripheral blood. In DNA form, the CDR3 reads TGTGCTAGTGGTTTGGTACTCAGGGGTAACTCTAGCACAGATACGCAGTATTTT. It translates to CASGLVLRGNSSTDTQYF.